The 24 T cell receptor beta chains below all came from one sample that was sequenced in a study of blood T cells in healthy people across ages (dated by TCRdb to between 2014 and 2017). Receptors were amplified or captured by 5' RACE. Sequencing instrument: Illumina HiSeq 2500. A second PCR of about 6 to 12 cycles was run with a J-beta primer mix and a sample-barcoded 5' primer. TCRdb took the public reads, trimmed them with fastp at Q25, ran MiXCR for clone calling and kept in-frame beta chains. Every entry covers one CDR3 protein and lists the most common genes and DNA from its rows. For this sample the table gives about 800,000 distinct CDR3 sequences, of which approximately 25% were detected only once. Approximately 3.7% of the sample comes from the top ten. The sample also formed part of further work on T cells of mothers and their children.

The sample taken for sequencing was blood. The receptor set was obtained from a boy younger than 18 in good health.

This clonotype was recorded many times. The chain employs TRBV28 and TRBJ2-7; tentative D call: TRBD2 (7 bases). Germline CDR1 MDHEN, CDR2 SYDVKM. The CDR3 has 14 residues. V lost 5 bases, J lost 4 bases, and 15 bases lay in between. CDR3 nucleotides: TGTGCCAGCAGTACGGGGGGCGTTTCTTACGAGCAGTACTTC. This encodes CASSTGGVSYEQYF.

This clonotype was seen at least ten times. V is TRBV20-1 and J is TRBJ2-1; D might be TRBD1 or TRBD2, each matching 6 bases. Germline values: CDR1 DFQATT, CDR2 SNEGSKA (reference sequence). Trimming took off 2 bases at V and 5 bases at J, with 13 bases between the two ends. This CDR3 is 14 amino acids long. The CDR3 nucleotides read TGCAGTGCTAGACGGGGGCGGGAAGACAATGAGCAGTTCTTC. This encodes CSARRGREDNEQFF.

As for this clonotype: An end of the junction does not agree with germline; a read error may underlie this. The CDR3 is CASTWTSGLGEQYF. CDR3 nucleotides: TGTGCCAGCACCTGGACTAGCGGCCTGGGCGAGCAATACTTC. The J gene is TRBJ2-1, the V gene TRBV12-3 or TRBV12-4, with 10 bases fitting TRBD2. This CDR3 is 14 amino acids long.

This clonotype was counted between two and nine times. The conserved closing phenylalanine or tryptophan is absent in this CDR3, likely reflecting a read error. The rearrangement links TRBV9 to TRBJ1-2, with D maybe TRBD1 (5 bases). This CDR3 has 16 residues. Trimming removed 0 bases at V and 4 bases at J, with 16 bases between. Germline lookup yields CDR1 SGDLS and CDR2 YYNGEE. The CDR3 coding sequence is TGTGCCAGCAGCGTAGTCTCGGGACCGCCTACCTATGGCTACACCCTC. The encoded protein is CASSVVSGPPTYGYTL.

The chain joins TRBV9 to TRBJ2-7; 9 nucleotides align to TRBD2. This CDR3 is 16 amino acids long. Germline V gene data show CDR1 as SGDLS and CDR2 as YYNGEE. V was clipped by 0 bases and J by 0 bases; unmatched bases: 4. CDR3 residues: CASSVGLAGSSYEQYF. The CDR3 nucleotides are TGTGCCAGCAGCGTAGGGCTAGCGGGGAGCTCCTACGAGCAGTACTTC.

The chain couples TRBV3-1 to TRBJ2-3, with no clear D. V was cut by 1 base and J by 1 base, with 9 bases left in between. The CDR3 is made up of 15 amino acids. CDR1 and CDR2 from the germline V gene are LGHDT and YNNKEL (reference sequence). CDR3 nucleotide sequence: TGTGCCAGCAGCCAAGGTGCTTTCCGCACAGATACGCAGTATTTT. It translates to CASSQGAFRTDTQYF.

The chain has TRBV7-8 and TRBJ1-2, with TRBD1 matching over 9 bases. CDR1 is SGHVS, CDR2 FQNEAQ, per germline. The V segment lost 3 bases and the J segment 4 bases; nucleotides outside the gene matches: 12. The CDR3 spans 17 residues. This chain's CDR3 is CASSFARTGEPFYGYTF. The CDR3 region has the DNA TGTGCCAGCAGCTTTGCACGGACAGGGGAGCCTTTCTATGGCTACACCTTC.

The chain links TRBV20-1 to TRBJ2-1; 12 bases fit TRBD2. The V gene end was trimmed by 6 bases and the J gene end by 7 bases; junction bases not matched to a gene: 10. The CDR3 has 15 amino acids. Germline V gene data show CDR1 as DFQATT and CDR2 as SNEGSKA (reference sequence). CDR3 nucleotides: TGCAGTGCCCGTGCTAGCGGGAGGGTTTGGAATGAGCAGTTCTTC. Protein: CSARASGRVWNEQFF.

V is TRBV29-1 and J is TRBJ2-5, with 11 bases matching TRBD1. The CDR3 has 14 residues. V lost 6 bases, J lost 3 bases, and 6 bases stayed unmatched. Germline V gene data show CDR1 as SQVTM and CDR2 as ANQGSEA. This CDR3 reads CSVRTGGNEETQYF. CDR3 nucleotides: TGCAGCGTCCGGACAGGGGGCAACGAAGAGACCCAGTACTTC.

This clonotype appeared once. The V and J genes are TRBV28 and TRBJ2-3; no clear D gene. Between the trimmed V and J ends, which lost 7 bases and 8 bases, there was a span of 7 bases. CDR3 length equals 10 residues. Germline CDR1 and CDR2: MDHEN and SYDVKM. CDR3 sequence reads: CASKSGTQYF. The CDR3 DNA sequence: TGTGCCAGCAAAAGTGGTACGCAGTATTTT.

This clonotype was seen repeatedly, ten times or more. V and J are TRBV7-9 and TRBJ2-7, with 7 bases fitting TRBD2. V shed 1 base, J shed 6 bases, and the junction held 18 bases outside the gene matches. The CDR3 sequence is 18 residues long. The germline CDR1 and CDR2 sequences are SEHNR and FQNEAQ (reference sequence). The CDR3 sequence: CASSLGIRLSGLGFEQYF. The CDR3 DNA is TGTGCCAGCAGCTTAGGTATTCGGCTTTCCGGACTAGGATTCGAGCAGTACTTC.

The gene calls are TRBV7-9 and TRBJ2-7, with 8 bases that match TRBD1. J lost 0 bases, V lost 4 bases, and 5 bases had no gene match. This CDR3 is 15 amino acids long. Germline V gene data show CDR1 as SEHNR and CDR2 as FQNEAQ (reference sequence). This chain's CDR3 is CASSSTGVSSYEQYF. The CDR3 region has the DNA TGTGCCAGCAGCTCGACAGGGGTCAGCTCCTACGAGCAGTACTTC.

Note on this clonotype: The junction shows a germline mismatch at one end, possibly a read error. The chain couples TRBV29-1 to TRBJ1-2, with 9 bases fitting TRBD1. Germline CDR1 reads SQVTM; CDR2 reads ANQGSEA. The CDR3 is made up of 15 amino acids. In nucleotides, the CDR3 is TGCAGCGTTGAAGCCCGGGACAGGGACAACTGTGGCTACACCTTC. It specifies CSVEARDRDNCGYTF.

This clonotype has a handful of counts. This chain joins TRBV5-1 and TRBJ2-2, with TRBD1 identical over 7 bases. The V segment lost 7 bases and the J segment 7 bases; nucleotides outside the gene matches: 13. Germline V CDR1 and CDR2: SGHRS, YFSETQ. There are 15 residues in the CDR3. CDR3 nucleotides: TGCGCCAGCGAGAGAACAGGGGTCTCTGGCGGGGAGCTGTTTTTT. It yields the protein CASERTGVSGGELFF.

V and J are TRBV20-1 and TRBJ2-1, with 12 bases identical to TRBD2. With V trimmed by 6 bases and J by 2 bases, 8 bases remained unmatched. The CDR3 is 16 amino acids. Germline assignment: CDR1 DFQATT and CDR2 SNEGSKA (reference sequence). The CDR3 loop is CSAQLGLAGTYNEQFF. CDR3 DNA sequence: TGCAGTGCCCAACTTGGACTAGCGGGGACCTACAATGAGCAGTTCTTC.

The rearrangement uses TRBV18 and TRBJ1-1; weak D call: TRBD1 (5 bases). This CDR3 has 11 residues. The V gene lost 10 bases and the J gene lost 3 bases, with 9 bases spanning the gap. Germline CDR1 reads KGHSH; CDR2 reads LQKENI. The CDR3 loop reads CATQGYTEAFF. For the CDR3, the DNA is TGTGCCACGCAGGGTTACACTGAAGCTTTCTTT.

This sequence joins TRBV28 and TRBJ2-5; TRBD2 aligns across 11 bases. The end of the DNA aligns better with TRBJ2-7, so the J call may be wrong. CDR1 is MDHEN and CDR2 is SYDVKM in the germline V gene. CDR3 size: 15 residues. CDR3 region: CASRDIAGGPYEQYF. Written as DNA, the CDR3 is TGTGCCAGCAGGGATATAGCGGGGGGGCCCTACGAGCAGTACTTC.

The chain combines TRBV7-9 with TRBJ2-5; the match to TRBD1 covers 7 bases. The V and J ends lost 5 bases and 2 bases, in that order; junction bases with no gene match: 5. This CDR3 region has 14 residues. Germline V gene data show CDR1 as SEHNR and CDR2 as FQNEAQ (reference sequence). CDR3 loop: CASSKGQTQETQYF. The CDR3 region has the DNA TGTGCCAGCAGCAAGGGACAGACACAAGAGACCCAGTACTTC.

V and J are TRBV12-3 or TRBV12-4 and TRBJ2-1; 14 bases are shared with TRBD2. The ends lost 4 bases at V and 2 bases at J; junction bases unmatched: 7. The CDR3 covers 18 residues. The CDR3 reads CASSSSGTSGSTYNEQFF. For the CDR3, the DNA is TGTGCCAGCAGTTCCTCCGGGACTAGCGGGAGCACCTACAATGAGCAGTTCTTC.

V gene TRBV20-1 combines with J gene TRBJ2-5, with D perhaps matching TRBD1 or TRBD2 (5 bases each). V lost 5 bases to trimming and J lost 5 bases, with 21 bases between them. The CDR3 is 15 residues long. Germline assignment: CDR1 DFQATT and CDR2 SNEGSKA (reference sequence). The CDR3 loop reads CSAEGQGSVVETQYF. As DNA, the CDR3 is TGCAGTGCTGAGGGCCAGGGTTCCGTGGTCGAGACCCAGTACTTC.

CDR3 sequence: CASSPPDRPGANVLTF. The CDR3 bases are TGTGCCAGCAGCCCTCCAGACAGACCTGGGGCCAACGTCCTGACTTTC. This chain joins TRBV14 and TRBJ2-6, with D maybe TRBD1 (5 bases). The CDR3 is 16 amino acids. The V end lost 4 bases, the J end lost 2 bases, and 12 bases lay between the germline ends. Germline CDR1 SGHDN, CDR2 FVKESK.

This clonotype was observed a handful of times. The genes are TRBV6-5 and TRBJ2-5, with 10 bases fitting TRBD2. Germline loops: CDR1 MNHEY, CDR2 SVGAGI. This CDR3 has 14 amino acids. Trimming at V came to 9 bases and at J to 1 base, leaving 5 bases not matched to a gene. In nucleotides, the CDR3 is TGTGCCAGTACTAGCGGGGAGGGCCAAGAGACCCAGTACTTC. This sequence encodes CASTSGEGQETQYF.

This rearrangement joins TRBV14 to TRBJ2-1; D tentatively reads TRBD1 or TRBD2 (5 bases each). This CDR3 is built from 17 residues. CDR1 and CDR2 (germline): SGHDN, FVKESK. V dropped 4 bases and J dropped 7 bases, with 23 bases sitting between them. CDR3 protein: CASSRGDGLAVGNEQFF. The DNA of the CDR3 is TGTGCCAGCAGCCGAGGGGATGGGCTAGCCGTAGGAAATGAGCAGTTCTTC.

This clonotype was recorded a few times. This chain links TRBV6-5 with TRBJ2-5; unclear D gene. V was cut by 5 bases and J by 4 bases, with 11 bases left in between. From germline, CDR1 is MNHEY and CDR2 SVGAGI. CDR3 size: 13 residues. The CDR3 DNA reads TGTGCCAGCAGTAAATTAGACCGAGAGACCCAGTACTTC. This translates into CASSKLDRETQYF.